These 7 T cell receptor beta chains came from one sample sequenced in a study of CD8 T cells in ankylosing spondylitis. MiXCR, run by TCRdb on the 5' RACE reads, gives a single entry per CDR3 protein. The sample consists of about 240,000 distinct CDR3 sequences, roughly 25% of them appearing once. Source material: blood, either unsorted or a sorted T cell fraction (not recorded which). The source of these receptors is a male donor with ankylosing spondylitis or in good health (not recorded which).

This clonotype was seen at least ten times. The CDR3 sequence: CSASSGGGYTF. The CDR3 bases are TGCAGTGCTAGTTCAGGGGGCGGCTACACCTTC. The chain employs TRBV20-1 and TRBJ1-2; 8 bases line up with TRBD1. Germline trimming cut 3 bases from V and 8 bases from J; bases unmatched to any gene: 2. The CDR3 has 11 amino acids. CDR1 is DFQATT, CDR2 SNEGSKA, per germline (reference sequence).

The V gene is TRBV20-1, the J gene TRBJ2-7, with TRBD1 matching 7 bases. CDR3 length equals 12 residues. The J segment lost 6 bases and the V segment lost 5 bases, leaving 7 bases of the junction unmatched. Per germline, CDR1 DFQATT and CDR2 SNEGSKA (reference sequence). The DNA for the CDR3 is TGCAGTGCTCGGGACAGTCTGGGCGAGCAGTACTTC. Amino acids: CSARDSLGEQYF.

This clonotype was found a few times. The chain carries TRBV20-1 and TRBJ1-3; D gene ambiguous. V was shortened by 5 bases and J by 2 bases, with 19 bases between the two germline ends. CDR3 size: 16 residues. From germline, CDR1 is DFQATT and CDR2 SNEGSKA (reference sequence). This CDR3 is CSADPLGALTGNTIYF. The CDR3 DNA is TGCAGTGCTGACCCCCTGGGTGCTCTGACTGGAAACACCATATATTTT.

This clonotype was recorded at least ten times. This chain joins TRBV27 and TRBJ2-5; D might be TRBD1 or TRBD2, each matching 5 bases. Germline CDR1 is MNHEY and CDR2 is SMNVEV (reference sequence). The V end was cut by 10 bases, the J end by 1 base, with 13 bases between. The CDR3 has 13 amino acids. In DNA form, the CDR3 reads TGTGCCACCCAAACGGGACCCCAAGAGACCCAGTACTTC. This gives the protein CATQTGPQETQYF.

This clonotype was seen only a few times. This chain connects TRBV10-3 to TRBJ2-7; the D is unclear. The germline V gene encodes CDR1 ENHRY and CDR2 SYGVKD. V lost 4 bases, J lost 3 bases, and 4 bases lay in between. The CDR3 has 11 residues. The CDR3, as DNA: TGTGCCATCAGTGCCAACTACGAGCAGTACTTC. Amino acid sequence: CAISANYEQYF.

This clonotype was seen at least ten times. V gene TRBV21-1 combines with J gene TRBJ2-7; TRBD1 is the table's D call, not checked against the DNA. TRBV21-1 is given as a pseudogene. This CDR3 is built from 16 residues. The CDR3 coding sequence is TGTGCCAGCAGCAACCCCTATCCGAAAAACCCTTACGAGCAGTACTTC. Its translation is CASSNPYPKNPYEQYF.

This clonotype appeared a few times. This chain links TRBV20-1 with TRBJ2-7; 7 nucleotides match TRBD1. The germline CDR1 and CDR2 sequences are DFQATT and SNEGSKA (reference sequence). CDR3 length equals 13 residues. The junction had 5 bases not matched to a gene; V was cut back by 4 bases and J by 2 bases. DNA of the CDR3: TGCAGTGCTACAGGTCAGGGGGCCTACGAGCAGTACTTC. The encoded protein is CSATGQGAYEQYF.